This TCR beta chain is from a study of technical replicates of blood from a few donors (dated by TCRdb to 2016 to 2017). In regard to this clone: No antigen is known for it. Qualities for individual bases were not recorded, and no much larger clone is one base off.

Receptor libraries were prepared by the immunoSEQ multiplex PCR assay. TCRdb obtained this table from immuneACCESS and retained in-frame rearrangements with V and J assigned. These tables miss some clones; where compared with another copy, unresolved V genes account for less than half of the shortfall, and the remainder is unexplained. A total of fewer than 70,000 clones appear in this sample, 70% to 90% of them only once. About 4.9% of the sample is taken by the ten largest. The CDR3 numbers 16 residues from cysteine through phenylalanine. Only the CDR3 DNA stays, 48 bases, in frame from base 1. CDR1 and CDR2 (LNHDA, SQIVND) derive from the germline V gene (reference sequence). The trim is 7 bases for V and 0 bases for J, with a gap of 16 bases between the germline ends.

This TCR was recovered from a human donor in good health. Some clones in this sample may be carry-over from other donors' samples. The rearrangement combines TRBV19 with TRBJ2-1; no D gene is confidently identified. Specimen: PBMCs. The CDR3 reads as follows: CASTLTVGSSYNEQFF. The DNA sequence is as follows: TGTGCCAGTACCTTAACAGTTGGCAGCTCCTACAATGAGCAGTTCTTC. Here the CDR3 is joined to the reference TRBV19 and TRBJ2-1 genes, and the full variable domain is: DGGITQSPKYLFRKEGQNVTLSCEQNLNHDAMYWYRQDPGQGLRLIYYSQIVNDFQKGDIAEGYSVSREKKESFPLTVTSAQKNPTAFYLCASTLTVGSSYNEQFFGPGTRLTVL.